The 20 T cell receptor beta chains reported below all come from one sample, sequenced in a study of radiation and T cells in renal cell carcinoma. Specified time point: baseline pretreatment blood. Noted treatment: 15 Gy SBRT to primary tumor, nephrectomy 4 weeks later. Assay used: immunoSEQ multiplex PCR; TCRdb lists only in-frame clones, some missing. The repertoire holds approximately 140,000 clones, with around 90% as singletons. The input for sequencing was blood, taken from a patient whose treatment included radiotherapy and nephrectomy. Receptors originate from a woman in her 70s with renal cell carcinoma.

This clone was seen once. V is TRBV28 and J is TRBJ2-3, with 7 bases lining up with TRBD1. Losses at the gene ends were 5 bases for V and 2 bases for J; bases not matched to a gene: 4. CDR3 length: 14 amino acids. Germline CDR1 is MDHEN and CDR2 is SYDVKM. The DNA of the CDR3 is TGTGCCAGCAGTGGGACAGAATTCACAGATACGCAGTATTTT. It is translated as CASSGTEFTDTQYF.

This clone was seen more than once but under ten times. V gene TRBV28 combines with J gene TRBJ1-2; D is uncertain. Germline V lookup: CDR1 MDHEN, CDR2 SYDVKM. Trimming took off 7 bases at V and 1 base at J, with 13 bases between the two ends. The CDR3 covers 14 residues. CDR3 DNA: TGTGCCAGCATACCCGGGCCGTTTAACTATGGCTACACCTTC. Translated, it gives CASIPGPFNYGYTF.

The chain joins TRBV11-2 to TRBJ1-1; tentatively, D is TRBD1 (5 bases). Germline CDR1 is SGHAT and CDR2 is FQNNGV. The CDR3 length is 17 residues. V lost 4 bases and J lost 0, with 18 bases in between. CDR3 in amino acids: CASSSVRSGTVNTEAFF. CDR3 coding DNA: TGTGCCAGCAGCTCCGTACGGTCCGGGACGGTGAACACTGAAGCTTTCTTT.

The chain links TRBV4-3 to TRBJ2-7, with D perhaps TRBD1 or TRBD2 (6 bases each). Trimming shortened V by 0 bases and J by 4 bases, and 10 bases separated the two germline ends. The CDR3 spans 14 residues. Per germline, CDR1 LGHNA and CDR2 YSLEER. The CDR3 DNA is TGCGCCAGCAGCCAAGAGCAGGGGAGGTACGAGCAGTACTTC. Its protein product is CASSQEQGRYEQYF.

The chain employs TRBV7-8 and TRBJ1-1; no clear D gene. The CDR3 covers 11 residues. From germline, CDR1 is SGHVS and CDR2 FQNEAQ. V lost 1 base to trimming and J lost 7 bases, with 4 bases between them. The CDR3 sequence is CASSLGVEAFF. As DNA, the CDR3 is TGTGCCAGCAGCTTAGGCGTTGAAGCTTTCTTT. Filled out from reference TRBV7-8 and TRBJ1-1, the complete variable domain reads GAGVSQSPRYKVAKRGQDVALRCDPISGHVSLFWYQQALGQGPEFLTYFQNEAQLDKSGLPSDRFFAERPEGSVSTLKIQRTQQEDSAVYLCASSLGVEAFFGQGTRLTVV.

V is TRBV19 and J is TRBJ2-6; D might be TRBD2 (7 bases). The CDR3 contains 15 residues. The V gene's germline CDR1 is LNHDA and CDR2 SQIVND (reference sequence). Trimming took 1 base from V and 9 from J, leaving 13 bases between them. The CDR3 nucleotides read TGTGCCAGTAGTATAGTATCAGGGGAGGGCAACGTCCTGACTTTC. This encodes CASSIVSGEGNVLTF.

The rearrangement uses TRBV4-2 and TRBJ1-3, with D unclear. V was trimmed by 0 bases and J by 4 bases, leaving 10 bases between them. This CDR3 region has 15 residues. CDR1 and CDR2 (germline): LGHNA, YNFKEQ. The CDR3 DNA follows: TGTGCCAGCAGCCAAGATGCTCTGGGAGGAAACACCATATATTTT. Amino acid sequence: CASSQDALGGNTIYF.

The CDR3 DNA follows: TGTGCCATCAGTGAGGGACAGCCCTACGAGCAGTACTTC. Amino acid sequence: CAISEGQPYEQYF. The rearrangement uses TRBV10-3 and TRBJ2-7; TRBD1 might be the D (6 bases). Germline CDR1 ENHRY, CDR2 SYGVKD. The CDR3 has 13 residues. V shed 2 bases and J shed 2 bases, with 7 bases lying between them.

This chain joins TRBV28 and TRBJ2-2; D not certain. The CDR3 consists of 10 residues. The V and J ends lost 6 bases and 6 bases respectively, with 2 bases between them. The germline V gene encodes CDR1 MDHEN and CDR2 SYDVKM. The CDR3 DNA reads TGTGCCAGCAGGGCCGGGGAGCTGTTTTTT. As protein: CASRAGELFF.

V gene TRBV4-2 combines with J gene TRBJ2-5, with TRBD2 identical over 10 bases. Germline values: CDR1 LGHNA, CDR2 YNFKEQ. V lost 1 base and J lost 4; bases outside the gene matches: 6. The CDR3 sequence is 16 residues long. CDR3 sequence: CASSQGLAGVGETQYF. The DNA for the CDR3 is TGTGCCAGCAGCCAAGGTCTAGCGGGGGTGGGAGAGACCCAGTACTTC.

The rearrangement uses TRBV10-3 and TRBJ2-5; D gene unclear. Germline V gene data show CDR1 as ENHRY and CDR2 as SYGVKD. This CDR3 region has 12 residues. V lost 3 bases and J 4 bases, leaving 6 bases between the germline ends. The CDR3 sequence: CAISDIGETQYF. In DNA form, the CDR3 reads TGTGCCATCAGTGATATCGGAGAGACCCAGTACTTC.

V gene TRBV7-2 combines with J gene TRBJ2-7, with TRBD2 matching 13 bases. Germline V gene sequence: CDR1 SGHTA, CDR2 FQGNSA. V shed 6 bases and J 7 bases; nucleotides not matched to a gene: 6. The CDR3 sequence is 14 residues long. The chain's CDR3 is CASRTSGGAGEQYF. Here the CDR3 DNA reads TGTGCCAGCAGAACTAGCGGGGGGGCGGGAGAGCAGTACTTC.

V and J are TRBV6-5 and TRBJ1-1, with D possibly being TRBD1 (5 bases). The CDR3 length is 14 residues. Trimming left V 3 bases short and J 6 bases short, with 14 bases between. CDR1 MNHEY and CDR2 SVGAGI come from the germline V gene. The CDR3 is CASSYWQGSAEAFF. CDR3 coding DNA: TGTGCCAGCAGTTATTGGCAGGGTTCGGCTGAAGCTTTCTTT.

The J gene is TRBJ2-7, the V gene TRBV30; 11 bases align to TRBD1. This CDR3 contains 13 residues. Per the germline V gene, CDR1 is GTSNPN and CDR2 is SVGIG (reference sequence). The V segment lost 3 bases and the J segment 3 bases; nucleotides outside the gene matches: 1. The CDR3 loop reads CAWRGTGGYEQYF. The CDR3 nucleotides read TGTGCCTGGAGGGGGACAGGGGGCTACGAGCAGTACTTC.

This chain links TRBV18 with TRBJ1-1; 7 bases fit TRBD1. Trimming removed 1 base from V and 8 bases from J; junction bases left unmatched: 4. The CDR3 is 13 residues long. CDR1 and CDR2 (germline): KGHSH, LQKENI. CDR3 coding DNA: TGTGCCAGCTCACCACTCACAGGGGAAGAAGCTTTCTTT. Protein: CASSPLTGEEAFF.

The chain links TRBV27 to TRBJ1-2; TRBD1 matches 7 bases. V dropped 1 base and J dropped 7; count of bases not matched to a gene: 15. Germline-derived CDR1 and CDR2 are MNHEY and SMNVEV (reference sequence). The CDR3 has 17 amino acids. The CDR3 sequence is CASSLWARKGTVSGYTF. CDR3 sequence (DNA): TGTGCCAGCAGTTTATGGGCCCGGAAAGGGACAGTTAGTGGCTACACCTTC.

The V and J genes are TRBV15 and TRBJ2-2; perhaps TRBD2 as D (5 bases). The CDR3 extends over 14 amino acids. The germline CDR1 and CDR2 sequences are LNHNV and YYDKDF (reference sequence). V was clipped by 1 base and J by 7 bases, with 10 bases between them. CDR3 residues: CATSRVREGGELFF. In DNA form, the CDR3 reads TGTGCCACCAGCAGAGTACGGGAAGGCGGGGAGCTGTTTTTT.

V usage is TRBV13 and J usage is TRBJ2-1; TRBD1 or TRBD2 may be the D gene (6 bases each). The CDR3 spans 16 residues. V lost 3 bases to trimming and J lost 2 bases, with 14 bases between them. Germline V gives CDR1 PRHDT, CDR2 FYEKMQ (reference sequence). CDR3 DNA sequence: TGTGCCAGCAGCTTGGGTGGGGGGCGCGCCTACAATGAGCAGTTCTTC. Amino acid sequence: CASSLGGGRAYNEQFF.

The V and J genes are TRBV6-1 and TRBJ1-2; D possibly corresponds to TRBD1 (6 bases). This CDR3 comprises 13 residues. The V and J ends lost 5 bases and 2 bases respectively, with 9 bases between them. In germline, CDR1 is MNHNS, CDR2 SASEGT. CDR3 DNA: TGTGCCAGCAGTAGGGACAAGAACTATGGCTACACCTTC. Translation gives CASSRDKNYGYTF.

The chain carries TRBV6-1 and TRBJ2-7; D assignment may be TRBD1 or TRBD2 (5 bases each). The CDR3 spans 14 residues. Trimming left V 6 bases short and J 3 bases short, with 15 bases between. CDR1 and CDR2 (germline): MNHNS, SASEGT. Here the CDR3 reads CASSEGQIRYEQYF. The CDR3 DNA reads as TGTGCCAGCAGCGAGGGGCAGATTCGCTACGAGCAGTACTTC.